This T cell receptor (beta chain) was sequenced in a study of T cells in Graves' hyperthyroidism and ophthalmopathy. As for the study in general: At the time of initial diagnosis and before any treatment, peripheral blood was collected.

It was RNA transcripts that yielded the amplified TCR beta CDR3 regions. First-round RT-PCR with HTBI primers amplified the TCR CDR3 region. Via MiXCR, TCRdb re-called the multiplex PCR reads, giving one row per CDR3 protein. The table lists about 210,000 distinct CDR3 sequences, roughly 18% of them singletons. Among the patients, aged 18 to 65, hyperthyroidism was newly diagnosed and had lasted under 2 months. This clonotype showed up many times. Its cognate antigen is unknown. Study results and caveats: The model foresaw ophthalmopathy a median around 6.4 months prior to onset.

The V gene's germline CDR1 is LGHDT and CDR2 YNNKEL (reference sequence). V lost 1 base, J lost 6 bases, and 8 bases lay in between. The CDR3 sequence is 13 residues long. The chain combines TRBV3-1 with TRBJ2-3; no reliable D call. Sequencing used blood. This sequence originates from a man between 35 and 55 years old with Graves' hyperthyroidism. The CDR3 reads CASSQGDGDTQYF. As DNA, the CDR3 is TGTGCCAGCAGCCAAGGGGATGGGGATACGCAGTATTTT.